The 30 T cell receptor beta chains listed next were all sequenced from one sample in a study of CD8+CD57+ T cells in acquired aplastic anemia. CDR3 and TCR beta VDJ profiling relied on genomic DNA as the template. MiXCR, applied by TCRdb to the reads, yields one record per CDR3 protein. The table lists over 150,000 distinct CDR3 sequences, 65% to 75% of them singletons. The patients chosen for sequencing had shown expansion of CD8+CD57+ cells (detected by flow cytometry). The sample consisted of sorted CD4+, CD8+, or CD8+CD57+ T cells (not recorded which) from PBMCs. The receptors shown here come from a human donor with aplastic anemia.

Remarks on this clonotype: A junction end diverges from the germline sequence, so it may reflect a read error. The V and J genes are TRBV19 and TRBJ2-2; 9 nucleotides agree with TRBD1. The CDR3 runs to 16 residues. Germline loops: CDR1 LNHDA, CDR2 SQIVND (reference sequence). CDR3 DNA: TGTGCCAGTAGTCCAAACAGGGGGCAAGACACCGGGGAGCTGTTTTTC. Its protein is CASSPNRGQDTGELFF.

This clonotype has more than one count but fewer than ten. This chain links TRBV20-1 with TRBJ1-2; 12 bases map to TRBD1. Germline lookup yields CDR1 DFQATT and CDR2 SNEGSKA (reference sequence). This CDR3 spans 15 amino acids. The ends lost 3 bases at V and 8 bases at J; junction bases unmatched: 10. This chain's CDR3 is CSARGTGGMAGGYTF. Written as DNA, the CDR3 is TGCAGTGCTAGGGGGACAGGGGGCATGGCGGGCGGCTACACCTTC.

The sample holds many counts of this clonotype. The rearrangement joins TRBV19 to TRBJ1-1; maybe TRBD1 (5 bases). V was pared by 1 base and J by 4 bases, with 13 bases between. CDR3 length: 15 amino acids. The germline CDR1 and CDR2 sequences are LNHDA and SQIVND (reference sequence). This chain's CDR3 is CASSIVPPGRTEAFF. For the CDR3, the DNA is TGTGCCAGTAGTATAGTTCCCCCGGGGCGCACTGAAGCTTTCTTT. The variable domain in full, completed from reference TRBV19 and TRBJ1-1, reads DGGITQSPKYLFRKEGQNVTLSCEQNLNHDAMYWYRQDPGQGLRLIYYSQIVNDFQKGDIAEGYSVSREKKESFPLTVTSAQKNPTAFYLCASSIVPPGRTEAFFGQGTRLTVV.

This clonotype occurred a few times. The CDR3 nucleotides read TGCAGCGTTGACAGGGGGCAAGAGACCCAGTACTTC. This translates into CSVDRGQETQYF. This chain uses TRBV29-1 with TRBJ2-5, with 7 bases aligning to TRBD1. J gave up 2 bases and V 3 bases, and 0 bases lay outside the gene matches. This CDR3 has 12 residues. Per the germline V gene, CDR1 is SQVTM and CDR2 is ANQGSEA.

This chain connects TRBV7-2 to TRBJ2-1; the match to TRBD2 covers 15 bases. CDR1 is SGHTA, CDR2 FQGNSA, per germline. The CDR3 contains 15 residues. Trimming cost V 5 bases and J 12 bases; bases outside gene matches: 8. The CDR3 here is CASSRTGTSGGSQFF. For the CDR3, the DNA is TGTGCCAGCAGCCGTACCGGGACTAGCGGGGGGTCGCAGTTCTTC.

This rearrangement joins TRBV10-3 to TRBJ2-1; the D is unclear. CDR3 length equals 14 residues. Germline-derived CDR1 and CDR2 are ENHRY and SYGVKD. Trimming left V 6 bases short and J 0 bases short, with 9 bases between. The CDR3 sequence is CAIRNRGSYNEQFF. CDR3 bases: TGTGCCATCAGGAATCGTGGCTCCTACAATGAGCAGTTCTTC.

This clonotype was observed a few times. The chain recombines TRBV6-4 with TRBJ2-3; no reliable D call. The ends were cut back, 4 bases at V and 2 bases at J, with 10 bases in the middle. The CDR3 totals 14 residues. Germline V gene lookup returns CDR1 MRHNA and CDR2 SNTAGT. The CDR3, as DNA: TGTGCCAGCAGTGGGGCAGGTGACACAGATACGCAGTATTTT. It is translated as CASSGAGDTDTQYF.

The rearrangement joins TRBV7-8 to TRBJ1-2, with D possibly matching TRBD1 (5 bases). Trimming removed 2 bases at V and 6 bases at J, with 10 bases between. Germline CDR1 is SGHVS and CDR2 is FQNEAQ. The CDR3 covers 13 residues. CDR3 residues: CASSLLGVDGYTF. The CDR3 DNA reads TGTGCCAGCAGCTTACTAGGGGTGGATGGCTACACCTTC. The variable domain in full, with the rest retrieved from reference TRBV7-8 and TRBJ1-2, is GAGVSQSPRYKVAKRGQDVALRCDPISGHVSLFWYQQALGQGPEFLTYFQNEAQLDKSGLPSDRFFAERPEGSVSTLKIQRTQQEDSAVYLCASSLLGVDGYTFGSGTRLTVV.

Here the CDR3 reads CASSIQGPLHGYTF. DNA for the CDR3: TGTGCCAGTAGTATCCAGGGACCTTTGCATGGCTACACCTTC. This chain joins TRBV19 and TRBJ1-2; tentative D call: TRBD1 (5 bases). The CDR3 sequence is 14 residues long. The V end was cut by 3 bases, the J end by 6 bases, with 14 bases between. Looked up from germline, CDR1 is LNHDA and CDR2 is SQIVND (reference sequence).

The chain uses TRBV20-1 and TRBJ2-3; maybe TRBD2 (5 bases). This CDR3 comprises 13 residues. The V gene lost 3 bases and the J gene lost 1 base, with 8 bases spanning the gap. Germline CDR1 is DFQATT and CDR2 is SNEGSKA (reference sequence). The CDR3: CSARRAGTDTQYF. The CDR3 region has the DNA TGCAGTGCTAGGAGGGCCGGCACAGATACGCAGTATTTT.

This CDR3 reads CASSPGVANTGELFF. In DNA, the CDR3 is TGTGCCAGCAGCCCAGGAGTCGCGAACACCGGGGAGCTGTTTTTT. The V call is TRBV5-6, the J call TRBJ2-2; no definite D call. V gave up 4 bases and J gave up 0 bases, with 10 bases separating them. The CDR3 is 15 amino acids. Germline V gives CDR1 SGHDT, CDR2 YYEEEE.

This clonotype has only a few counts. The chain is built from TRBV5-4 and TRBJ1-2, with D possibly TRBD1 on 5 matching bases. In germline, CDR1 is SGHNT, CDR2 YYREEE (reference sequence). The CDR3 is 14 amino acids. V lost 3 bases, J lost 5 bases, and 14 bases lay in between. In DNA form, the CDR3 reads TGTGCCAGCAGCTACGACAGCGAAGGGTATGGCTACACCTTC. This sequence encodes CASSYDSEGYGYTF.

The sample holds many counts of this clonotype. The chain is built from TRBV9 and TRBJ2-7; 9 bases fit TRBD1. This CDR3 is built from 14 residues. The germline gives CDR1 SGDLS, CDR2 YYNGEE. After removal of 6 bases from V and 1 base from J, the junction contained 5 bases not matched to a gene. Here the CDR3 DNA reads TGTGCCAGCAACTCGGGGACAGGGTCCTACGAGCAGTACTTC. Its translation: CASNSGTGSYEQYF.

The V gene is TRBV6-4, the J gene TRBJ2-3; D is possibly TRBD2 (5 bases). The CDR3 loop spans 13 amino acids. V was shortened by 4 bases and J by 11 bases, with 16 bases between the two germline ends. The germline CDR1 and CDR2 sequences are MRHNA and SNTAGT. The CDR3 DNA reads TGTGCCAGCAGTGGGGGAGAGGGTCATGAGCAGTATTTT. Amino acid sequence: CASSGGEGHEQYF.

This chain uses TRBV29-1 with TRBJ1-1; D is perhaps TRBD1 (5 bases). The CDR3 runs to 13 residues. Deletions cut 6 bases from V and 4 bases from J, with 15 bases between. Germline V gene data show CDR1 as SQVTM and CDR2 as ANQGSEA. CDR3 sequence: CSVTLGRGTEAFF. CDR3 nucleotide sequence: TGCAGCGTGACCCTGGGAAGGGGCACTGAAGCTTTCTTT.

This clonotype came up once. The J gene is TRBJ2-3, the V gene TRBV7-9; 7 positions match TRBD1. This CDR3 has 17 residues. Trimming removed 4 bases from V and 6 bases from J; junction bases left unmatched: 16. Germline CDR1 is SEHNR and CDR2 is FQNEAQ (reference sequence). The CDR3 DNA is TGTGCCAGCAGCTCGACTACAGGGGAATTGAGGAGGGATACGCAGTATTTT. Residues: CASSSTTGELRRDTQYF.

The rearrangement uses TRBV9 and TRBJ1-1, with unresolved D. CDR1 is SGDLS and CDR2 is YYNGEE in the germline V gene. The CDR3 is 15 residues long. Trimming took off 0 bases at V and 0 bases at J, with 9 bases between the two ends. CDR3 DNA sequence: TGTGCCAGCAGCGTAGAAGAGCGTTTGAACACTGAAGCTTTCTTT. Translated, it gives CASSVEERLNTEAFF.

In this sample, this clonotype turned up once. V is TRBV20-1 and J is TRBJ2-3; TRBD2 agrees at 16 bases. This CDR3 is 19 amino acids long. Germline values: CDR1 DFQATT, CDR2 SNEGSKA (reference sequence). V dropped 2 bases and J dropped 1; count of bases not matched to a gene: 9. CDR3 nucleotide sequence: TGCAGTGCTAGATCCCCGGGACTAGCGGGGGGGCGGGGCACAGATACGCAGTATTTT. Translation: CSARSPGLAGGRGTDTQYF.

J is TRBJ1-5 and V is TRBV12-3 or TRBV12-4; D remains ambiguous. The length of the CDR3 is 12 residues. V dropped 7 bases and J dropped 5 bases, with 9 bases sitting between them. The CDR3 coding sequence is TGTGCCAGCAAAGCTCTCGATCAGCCCCAGCATTTT. It translates to CASKALDQPQHF.

The sample holds one count of this clonotype. The rearrangement joins TRBV10-3 to TRBJ1-4; 7 positions agree with TRBD1. The CDR3 is 15 amino acids. CDR1 and CDR2 (germline): ENHRY, SYGVKD. V was pared by 6 bases and J by 7 bases, with 11 bases of the junction left unmatched. Here the CDR3 reads CAISLTGTVGEKLFF. Here the CDR3 DNA reads TGTGCCATCAGCCTTACCGGGACAGTCGGTGAAAAACTGTTTTTT.

This clonotype was seen repeatedly, ten times or more. V gene TRBV4-3 combines with J gene TRBJ1-1; D is ambiguous. This CDR3 comprises 14 residues. Trimming stripped 8 bases from V and 0 bases from J, with 13 bases between. Germline V gene data show CDR1 as LGHNA and CDR2 as YSLEER. This CDR3 is CASQDGLMNTEAFF. DNA for the CDR3: TGCGCCAGCCAAGATGGGTTAATGAACACTGAAGCTTTCTTT.

V gene TRBV20-1 combines with J gene TRBJ2-5; D call uncertain. CDR1 is DFQATT, CDR2 SNEGSKA, per germline (reference sequence). The CDR3 contains 13 residues. V lost 1 base, J lost 1 base, and 7 bases lay in between. CDR3 region: CSARGAGQETQYF. The CDR3 nucleotides read TGCAGTGCTAGAGGCGCAGGCCAAGAGACCCAGTACTTC.

The rearrangement joins TRBV19 to TRBJ1-2, with a tentative D call TRBD1 (5 bases). Germline V gene sequence: CDR1 LNHDA, CDR2 SQIVND (reference sequence). The V and J ends lost 3 bases and 1 base respectively, with 6 bases between them. The CDR3 covers 13 residues. The CDR3 loop is CASSMTVNYGYTF. CDR3 bases: TGTGCCAGTAGTATGACAGTTAACTATGGCTACACCTTC.

In regard to this clonotype: Lacking the conserved final phenylalanine or tryptophan, this CDR3 likely reflects a read error. The rearrangement joins TRBV20-1 to TRBJ2-2, with 11 bases identical to TRBD2. The CDR3 is made up of 15 amino acids. CDR1 is DFQATT and CDR2 is SNEGSKA in the germline V gene (reference sequence). DNA of the CDR3: TGCAGTGCTAGGCCACTAGCGGGAGACACTGGGGAGCTGTTTTCT. Translating gives CSARPLAGDTGELFS.

The chain carries TRBV19 and TRBJ1-3, with a weak D call TRBD1 (5 bases). The V gene lost 9 bases and the J gene lost 4 bases, with 13 bases spanning the gap. This CDR3 has 13 residues. Germline-derived CDR1 and CDR2 are LNHDA and SQIVND (reference sequence). CDR3 loop: CASGVGDGNTIYF. The CDR3 DNA is TGTGCCAGCGGTGTGGGGGACGGAAACACCATATATTTT.

This clonotype was seen many times. The chain couples TRBV6-5 to TRBJ2-7, with D perhaps TRBD2 (5 bases). V was shortened by 5 bases and J by 4 bases, with 9 bases between the two germline ends. CDR3 length equals 12 residues. Germline CDR1 MNHEY, CDR2 SVGAGI. CDR3 region: CASSPPGYEQYF. Written as DNA, the CDR3 is TGTGCCAGCAGTCCCCCGGGGTACGAGCAGTACTTC.

The V and J genes are TRBV9 and TRBJ2-7; unclear D gene. The length of the CDR3 is 14 residues. V was trimmed by 0 bases and J by 2 bases, leaving 9 bases between them. The germline gives CDR1 SGDLS, CDR2 YYNGEE. CDR3: CASSVAGRTYEQYF. The CDR3 DNA follows: TGTGCCAGCAGCGTAGCCGGCAGGACCTACGAGCAGTACTTC.

Only one count was recorded for this clonotype. This chain connects TRBV2 to TRBJ2-4; 7 bases are a match to TRBD1. Looked up from germline, CDR1 is SNHLY and CDR2 is FYNNEI. The J segment lost 7 bases and the V segment lost 7 bases, leaving 7 bases of the junction unmatched. This CDR3 spans 13 amino acids. This CDR3 is CASKWDSKNIQYF. In nucleotides, the CDR3 is TGTGCCAGCAAATGGGACAGCAAGAACATTCAGTACTTC.

The chain uses TRBV10-2 and TRBJ1-5; D gene uncertain. The CDR3 runs to 13 residues. Germline assignment: CDR1 WSHSY and CDR2 SAAADI. Deletions cut 3 bases from V and 2 bases from J, with 5 bases between. DNA of the CDR3: TGCGCCAGCAGTGATTTGGGCAATCAGCCCCAGCATTTT. It encodes CASSDLGNQPQHF.

This chain links TRBV12-3 or TRBV12-4 with TRBJ2-7; 9 bases are shared with TRBD1. J was trimmed by 7 bases and V by 7 bases; bases with no gene match: 8. The CDR3 runs to 13 residues. The CDR3 DNA sequence: TGTGCCAGCACCACAACGGACAGGGGAGAGCAGTACTTC. Translated, it gives CASTTTDRGEQYF.